The 30 T cell receptor beta chains below all came from one sample that was sequenced in a study of PD-1 blockade in classical Hodgkin lymphoma (dated by TCRdb to 2019 to 2021). The sample's time point label, decoded: cycle 4 day 1 (C4D1), after less than 7 weeks of nivolumab. All trial patients had relapsed after autologous stem cell transplantation, with cohorts A, B and C differing in prior brentuximab vedotin exposure. A Miltenyi CD4+ T cell isolation kit was used for magnetic negative selection to purify CD4+ T cells from thawed PBMCs. To prepare the library, the immunoSEQ multiplex PCR assay was applied. Entries here come from immuneACCESS through TCRdb and include only in-frame sequences with V and J called. Some clones fail to appear in such tables; in the studies checked, an unresolved V gene covers under half of the shortfall, and the cause of the remainder is unknown. In this sample the table shows 9,000 to 10,000 clones, approximately 81% of which occur a single time. The ten largest clones add up to over 4.5% of the sample.

The specimen comprised CD4+ T cells from blood, sampled before the fourth cycle of nivolumab. The receptors come from a human donor with classical Hodgkin lymphoma.

The CDR3 here is CASSLRPRTHEQYF. CDR3 DNA sequence: TGTGCCAGCAGCTTAAGGCCCCGGACGCACGAGCAGTACTTC. The chain is built from TRBV7-9 and TRBJ2-7; D is unresolved. The CDR3 runs to 14 residues. V was cut by 2 bases and J by 5 bases, with 13 bases left in between. The germline V gene encodes CDR1 SEHNR and CDR2 FQNEAQ (reference sequence). Full variable domain (outside the CDR3, taken from reference TRBV7-9 and TRBJ2-7): DTGVSQNPRHKITKRGQNVTFRCDPISEHNRLYWYRQTLGQGPEFLTYFQNEAQLEKSRLLSDRFSAERPKGSFSTLEIQRTEQGDSAMYLCASSLRPRTHEQYFGPGTRLTVT.

J is TRBJ1-5 and V is TRBV2, with 7 bases fitting TRBD1. The ends lost 6 bases at V and 3 bases at J; junction bases unmatched: 8. The length of the CDR3 is 15 residues. From germline, CDR1 is SNHLY and CDR2 FYNNEI. CDR3 loop: CASRTSRGINQPQHF. DNA of the CDR3: TGTGCCAGCAGAACAAGCAGGGGGATCAATCAGCCCCAGCATTTT. Looking up the rest from reference TRBV2 and TRBJ1-5 gives the full variable domain: EPEVTQTPSHQVTQMGQEVILRCVPISNHLYFYWYRQILGQKVEFLVSFYNNEISEKSEIFDDQFSVERPDGSNFTLKIRSTKLEDSAMYFCASRTSRGINQPQHFGDGTRLSIL.

The chain has TRBV15 and TRBJ2-5; perhaps TRBD2 as D (6 bases). V gave up 3 bases and J gave up 6 bases, with 11 bases separating them. This CDR3 comprises 13 residues. CDR1 is LNHNV and CDR2 is YYDKDF in the germline V gene (reference sequence). The CDR3 coding sequence is TGTGCCACCAGCAGCGGGGGAGTGAAGACCCAGTACTTC. Translation: CATSSGGVKTQYF.

The J gene is TRBJ1-2, the V gene TRBV10-2; no clear D. V was trimmed by 5 bases and J by 3 bases, leaving 10 bases between them. CDR3 length: 13 amino acids. Germline values: CDR1 WSHSY, CDR2 SAAADI. As DNA, the CDR3 is TGCGCCAGCAGTATTGGGCGGGACTATGGCTACACCTTC. It translates to CASSIGRDYGYTF.

This clone was seen a handful of times. V is TRBV10-3 and J is TRBJ2-7; D is undetermined. The CDR3 length is 12 residues. Germline lookup yields CDR1 ENHRY and CDR2 SYGVKD. Trimming took off 6 bases at V and 3 bases at J, with 9 bases between the two ends. The CDR3 bases are TGTGCCATCAGCGAACCCAGCTACGAGCAGTACTTC. As protein: CAISEPSYEQYF.

This clone was recorded only once. V gene TRBV7-3 combines with J gene TRBJ2-3, with D tentatively TRBD2 (7 bases). With 1 base removed from V and 6 bases from J, the gap between germline ends came to 14 bases. CDR3 length: 15 residues. Germline CDR1 and CDR2: SGHTA and FQGTGA. The CDR3 reads CASSLMAGATDTQYF. In DNA, the CDR3 is TGTGCCAGCAGCTTAATGGCGGGGGCGACGGATACGCAGTATTTT.

V and J are TRBV11-2 and TRBJ2-1, with D tentatively TRBD2 (6 bases). Germline values: CDR1 SGHAT, CDR2 FQNNGV. Deletions cut 5 bases from V and 6 bases from J, with 11 bases between. The CDR3 sequence is 13 residues long. CDR3 protein: CASSGWDSNEQFF. Here the CDR3 DNA reads TGTGCCAGCAGCGGGTGGGACTCCAATGAGCAGTTCTTC.

The V and J genes are TRBV5-4 and TRBJ1-1, with a possible D match to TRBD1 (6 bases). Germline CDR1 and CDR2: SGHNT and YYREEE (reference sequence). V lost 0 bases and J 3 bases, leaving 6 bases between the germline ends. The CDR3 spans 13 residues. CDR3 sequence reads: CASSLDRDTEAFF. The CDR3 DNA is TGTGCCAGCAGCTTGGACAGGGACACTGAAGCTTTCTTT.

A few counts support this clone. Here the CDR3 reads CASSEYRDNSPLHF. The CDR3 DNA follows: TGTGCCAGCAGTGAATACAGGGATAATTCACCCCTCCACTTT. The chain combines TRBV25-1 with TRBJ1-6; tentative D call: TRBD1 (5 bases). The CDR3 runs to 14 residues. V lost 0 bases to trimming and J lost 5 bases, with 5 bases between them. Germline-derived CDR1 and CDR2 are MGHDK and SYGVNS.

This clone was detected a few times. The V and J genes are TRBV7-9 and TRBJ2-7, with 7 bases matching TRBD2. The V segment lost 5 bases and the J segment 6 bases; nucleotides outside the gene matches: 16. There are 16 residues in the CDR3. Germline assignment: CDR1 SEHNR and CDR2 FQNEAQ (reference sequence). The CDR3 region is CASSRGEGGQGGEQYF. CDR3 DNA sequence: TGTGCCAGCAGCCGGGGGGAAGGCGGGCAGGGAGGCGAGCAGTACTTC.

This rearrangement joins TRBV9 to TRBJ2-1; D might be TRBD2 (7 bases). CDR1 is SGDLS, CDR2 YYNGEE, per germline. Trimming stripped 4 bases from V and 2 bases from J, with 16 bases between. The CDR3 is made up of 16 amino acids. The DNA of the CDR3 is TGTGCCAGCAGCCCCCGTTGGGGGGGCCCCTACAATGAGCAGTTCTTC. It specifies CASSPRWGGPYNEQFF.

The chain links TRBV5-4 to TRBJ1-2; D uncertain. Germline V gene sequence: CDR1 SGHNT, CDR2 YYREEE (reference sequence). CDR3 size: 15 residues. V lost 0 bases and J lost 8, with 17 bases in between. The CDR3 DNA follows: TGTGCCAGCAGCTTGGACGGCGGCGGCGCTTTCGGCTACACCTTC. It codes for CASSLDGGGAFGYTF.

This chain uses TRBV15 with TRBJ1-2; D may be TRBD1 (6 bases). CDR1 LNHNV and CDR2 YYDKDF come from the germline V gene (reference sequence). Trimming shortened V by 3 bases and J by 8 bases, and 19 bases separated the two germline ends. The CDR3 length is 15 residues. The CDR3 protein is CATSRTGSKFEGYTF. For the CDR3, the DNA is TGTGCCACCAGCAGGACAGGTTCGAAGTTTGAGGGCTACACCTTC.

The CDR3: CASSTLFPGDSGNTIYF. The CDR3, as DNA: TGTGCCAGCAGTACACTGTTTCCAGGGGACTCTGGAAACACCATATATTTT. J is TRBJ1-3 and V is TRBV27; tentatively, D is TRBD1 (6 bases). This CDR3 spans 17 amino acids. Trimming shortened V by 5 bases and J by 0 bases, and 17 bases separated the two germline ends. Germline loops: CDR1 MNHEY, CDR2 SMNVEV (reference sequence).

This clone ranks as medium-sized. V gene TRBV9 combines with J gene TRBJ1-4; TRBD1 matches at 8 bases. The CDR3 sequence is 15 residues long. Germline V CDR1 and CDR2: SGDLS, YYNGEE. V shed 2 bases and J 8 bases; nucleotides not matched to a gene: 8. CDR3 bases: TGTGCCAGCAGCGTTATGGACAGGGTGGAAGAAAAACTGTTTTTT. This sequence encodes CASSVMDRVEEKLFF.

This rearrangement joins TRBV5-1 to TRBJ2-3; 7 nucleotides match TRBD2. The germline V gene has CDR1 SGHRS and CDR2 YFSETQ. The CDR3 extends over 14 amino acids. V lost 5 bases to trimming and J lost 3 bases; unmatched junction nucleotides: 6. CDR3 protein: CASRQGGETDTQYF. Here the CDR3 DNA reads TGCGCCAGCAGGCAGGGAGGGGAGACAGATACGCAGTATTTT.

The chain uses TRBV6-5 and TRBJ1-2, with TRBD1 as a possible D gene (5 bases). CDR1 is MNHEY and CDR2 is SVGAGI in the germline V gene. The V end lost 7 bases, the J end lost 7 bases, and 13 bases lay between the germline ends. The CDR3 has 12 amino acids. CDR3 amino acids: CASTASGGGYTF. The CDR3 coding sequence is TGTGCCAGCACTGCTTCGGGGGGTGGCTACACCTTC.

The CDR3 DNA is TGTGCCAGCAGCCAAGATCGGGGGACTATGAACACTGAAGCTTTCTTT. This translates into CASSQDRGTMNTEAFF. This chain links TRBV14 with TRBJ1-1; tentatively, D is TRBD1 (5 bases). The CDR3 runs 16 residues. The V gene's germline CDR1 is SGHDN and CDR2 FVKESK. The germline V and J ends were trimmed by 0 bases and 0 bases, with 11 bases remaining between them. The variable domain in full, with the rest retrieved from reference TRBV14 and TRBJ1-1, is EAGVTQFPSHSVIEKGQTVTLRCDPISGHDNLYWYRRVMGKEIKFLLHFVKESKQDESGMPNNRFLAERTGGTYSTLKVQPAELEDSGVYFCASSQDRGTMNTEAFFGQGTRLTVV.

In this sample, this clone turned up a few times. The chain recombines TRBV27 with TRBJ2-7; perhaps TRBD2 as D (6 bases). CDR1 MNHEY and CDR2 SMNVEV come from the germline V gene (reference sequence). V was trimmed by 5 bases and J by 6 bases, leaving 20 bases between them. The CDR3 covers 15 residues. The CDR3, as DNA: TGTGCCAGCAGTCCCCTTGGTGGAGGGGACCCCGAGCAGTACTTC. This gives the protein CASSPLGGGDPEQYF.

This chain uses TRBV28 with TRBJ2-2; TRBD1 agrees at 9 bases. CDR1 is MDHEN and CDR2 is SYDVKM in the germline V gene. The ends lost 5 bases at V and 4 bases at J; junction bases unmatched: 8. This CDR3 has 16 amino acids. CDR3 DNA: TGTGCCAGCAGTCGTCCGGGACAGGGAGTCACCGGGGAGCTGTTTTTT. It encodes CASSRPGQGVTGELFF.

This chain links TRBV28 with TRBJ1-2, with D uncertain. CDR3 length equals 15 residues. Germline CDR1 is MDHEN and CDR2 is SYDVKM. V was cut by 7 bases and J by 4 bases, with 19 bases left in between. The CDR3 here is CASTPAPSRFYGYTF. The CDR3 DNA reads as TGTGCCAGCACCCCGGCCCCGAGCAGGTTCTATGGCTACACCTTC.

This clone was found a few times. This chain connects TRBV29-1 to TRBJ1-1, with TRBD1 as a possible D gene (5 bases). This CDR3 spans 13 amino acids. Germline V lookup: CDR1 SQVTM, CDR2 ANQGSEA. Trimming took 5 bases from V and 7 from J, leaving 17 bases between them. CDR3 DNA sequence: TGCAGCGTTCAGAGGACACCCCAACTTGAAGCTTTCTTT. Its translation is CSVQRTPQLEAFF.

The rearrangement joins TRBV2 to TRBJ1-4; D possibly corresponds to TRBD1 (6 bases). Trimming took 7 bases from V and 3 from J, leaving 9 bases between them. The CDR3 totals 13 residues. Germline CDR1 reads SNHLY; CDR2 reads FYNNEI. The CDR3 DNA is TGTGCCAGCACCGGACAGCCTAATGAAAAACTGTTTTTT. Translating gives CASTGQPNEKLFF. The whole variable domain, remainder taken from reference TRBV2 and TRBJ1-4, is EPEVTQTPSHQVTQMGQEVILRCVPISNHLYFYWYRQILGQKVEFLVSFYNNEISEKSEIFDDQFSVERPDGSNFTLKIRSTKLEDSAMYFCASTGQPNEKLFFGSGTQLSVL.

This sequence joins TRBV7-9 and TRBJ1-4; tentative D call: TRBD1 (6 bases). Trimming took off 5 bases at V and 5 bases at J, with 12 bases between the two ends. The germline CDR1 and CDR2 sequences are SEHNR and FQNEAQ (reference sequence). This CDR3 comprises 14 residues. The CDR3 nucleotides are TGTGCCAGCAGCACACAGGGAACGAATGAAAAACTGTTTTTT. Its protein is CASSTQGTNEKLFF.

By sample share, this clone is large. This chain links TRBV5-5 with TRBJ1-2, with a weak D call TRBD1 (5 bases). This CDR3 has 13 amino acids. The V gene's germline CDR1 is SGHKS and CDR2 YYEKEE (reference sequence). V lost 0 bases and J 8 bases, leaving 11 bases between the germline ends. The CDR3 sequence is CASSLGGEVGYTF. The CDR3 coding sequence is TGTGCCAGCAGCTTGGGAGGGGAAGTAGGCTACACCTTC. The full variable domain, rest sourced from reference TRBV5-5 and TRBJ1-2, is DAGVTQSPTHLIKTRGQQVTLRCSPISGHKSVSWYQQVLGQGPQFIFQYYEKEERGRGNFPDRFSARQFPNYSSELNVNALLLGDSALYLCASSLGGEVGYTFGSGTRLTVV.

This chain links TRBV5-1 with TRBJ2-3, with D possibly being TRBD1 (5 bases). The CDR3 extends over 15 amino acids. Trimming shortened V by 0 bases and J by 2 bases, and 10 bases separated the two germline ends. Germline assignment: CDR1 SGHRS and CDR2 YFSETQ. CDR3 residues: CASSLAQGPTDTQYF. CDR3 nucleotides: TGCGCCAGCAGCTTGGCGCAGGGTCCCACAGATACGCAGTATTTT.

The chain carries TRBV2 and TRBJ1-3; D might be TRBD1 (5 bases). This CDR3 has 13 residues. From germline, CDR1 is SNHLY and CDR2 FYNNEI. Trimming pared 8 bases from V and 0 bases from J, leaving 8 bases between. The DNA for the CDR3 is TGTGCCAGCGCTCAGGGCTCTGGAAACACCATATATTTT. It yields the protein CASAQGSGNTIYF.

This chain uses TRBV19 with TRBJ1-2; the D is unclear. Germline CDR1 reads LNHDA; CDR2 reads SQIVND (reference sequence). V was cut by 0 bases and J by 1 base, with 3 bases left in between. The CDR3 is made up of 13 amino acids. CDR3 bases: TGTGCCAGTAGTATAGAGGGTAACTATGGCTACACCTTC. As protein: CASSIEGNYGYTF.

The J gene is TRBJ2-7, the V gene TRBV11-2; D gene ambiguous. CDR3 size: 13 residues. V was clipped by 4 bases and J by 0 bases, with 7 bases between them. Looked up from germline, CDR1 is SGHAT and CDR2 is FQNNGV. This CDR3 is CASSSLTSYEQYF. CDR3 DNA sequence: TGTGCCAGCAGCTCCCTGACCTCCTACGAGCAGTACTTC.

The chain uses TRBV7-9 and TRBJ1-1; tentative D call: TRBD1 (6 bases). Trimming cost V 4 bases and J 5 bases, with 17 bases left between them. Germline assignment: CDR1 SEHNR and CDR2 FQNEAQ (reference sequence). The CDR3 contains 15 residues. CDR3 in DNA: TGTGCCAGCAGCTATTCGGGGGGCGTGGGGACTGAAGCTTTCTTT. This gives the protein CASSYSGGVGTEAFF.